Sequencing of this T cell receptor (beta chain) was carried out in a study of PD-1 blockade in classical Hodgkin lymphoma. The germline gives CDR1 MGHRA, CDR2 YSYEKL. V was pared by 1 base and J by 5 bases, with 15 bases between. The CDR3 length is 16 residues. The protocol was immunoSEQ multiplex PCR, while the TCRdb copy is restricted to in-frame clones and leaves out a portion. Counted here are about 110,000 clones, about 88% occurring once; the ten biggest clones make up approximately 20%. All trial patients relapsed after autologous stem cell transplantation. The chain carries TRBV4-1 and TRBJ2-1; possible D gene TRBD2, 5 bases. This TCR was recovered from a human donor with classical Hodgkin lymphoma. The sequencing used peripheral blood mononuclear cells (PBMCs), collected before the second cycle of nivolumab. The CDR3 loop reads CASSQGLLAGHNEQFF. The CDR3 bases are TGCGCCAGCAGCCAAGGTCTCCTAGCCGGACACAATGAGCAGTTCTTC.